The entry below gives a single T cell receptor beta chain sequence along with its context. Antigen unknown. This sample was included in a study of cytomegalovirus exposure and HLA in healthy donors. Study findings and constraints: Later work showed greater clonal expansion in HLA-associated TCR beta chains than in equally common others. Follow-up analysis seemed to connect common viral pathogens with several of the most significant clusters identified. Cytomegalovirus association was assigned to approximately 160 TCR beta chains.

60 Vbeta and 13 Jbeta primers were used in PCR. Profiling relied on immunoSEQ multiplex PCR, and the TCRdb table lists in-frame clones only, not all of them. The sample shows roughly 100,000 clones, 75% to 90% of them seen only once. This CDR3 spans 13 amino acids. Germline V gene sequence: CDR1 MNHEY, CDR2 SVGAGI. V trimming: 6 bases; J trimming: 10 bases; junction bases outside the gene matches: 9. The chain joins TRBV6-5 to TRBJ2-7; 10 bases match TRBD1. Sequences were obtained from PBMCs. This clonotype was obtained from a man aged 25-40 years in good health and CMV-seronegative. CDR3 protein: CASRTGTGDRQYF. As DNA, the CDR3 is TGTGCCAGCAGAACAGGGACAGGGGACCGACAGTACTTC.